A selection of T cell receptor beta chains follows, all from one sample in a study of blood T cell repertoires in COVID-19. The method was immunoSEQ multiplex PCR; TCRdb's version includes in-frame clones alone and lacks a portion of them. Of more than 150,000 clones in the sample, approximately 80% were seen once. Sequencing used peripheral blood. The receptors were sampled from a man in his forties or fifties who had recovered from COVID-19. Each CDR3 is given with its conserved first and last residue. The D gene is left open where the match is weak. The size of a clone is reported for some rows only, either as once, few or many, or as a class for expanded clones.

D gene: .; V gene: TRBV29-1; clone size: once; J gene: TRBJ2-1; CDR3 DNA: TGCAGCGTTGAGAGGGAGCTCAATGAGCAGTTCTTC; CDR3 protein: CSVERELNEQFF
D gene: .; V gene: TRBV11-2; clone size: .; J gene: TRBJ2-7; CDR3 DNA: TGTGCCAGCAGCTTAATTTTTCCCCTAGCGTACGAGCAGTACTTC; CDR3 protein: CASSLIFPLAYEQYF
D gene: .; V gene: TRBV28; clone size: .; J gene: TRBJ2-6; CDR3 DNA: TGTGCCAGCAGTCTAAAAGACAGCTATAGCTCTGGGGCCAACGTCCTGACTTTC; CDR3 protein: CASSLKDSYSSGANVLTF
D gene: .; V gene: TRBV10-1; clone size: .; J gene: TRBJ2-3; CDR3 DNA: TGCGCCAGCAGGTCCCTTTCTAGCACAGATACGCAGTATTTT; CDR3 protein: CASRSLSSTDTQYF
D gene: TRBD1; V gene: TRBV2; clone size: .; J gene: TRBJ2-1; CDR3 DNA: TGTGCCAGCAGTGGGGACAGGTTACACAATGAGCAGTTCTTC; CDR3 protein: CASSGDRLHNEQFF
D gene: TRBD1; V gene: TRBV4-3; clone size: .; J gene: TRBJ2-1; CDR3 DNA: TGCGCCAGCAGCCAAGACCACAGGGGAACCTACAATGAGCAGTTCTTC; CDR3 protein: CASSQDHRGTYNEQFF
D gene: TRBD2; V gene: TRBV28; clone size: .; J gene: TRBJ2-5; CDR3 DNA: TGTGCCAGCAGTCCCCAGGGACTAGCGGACTTACAGCAAGAGACCCAGTACTTC; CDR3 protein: CASSPQGLADLQQETQYF
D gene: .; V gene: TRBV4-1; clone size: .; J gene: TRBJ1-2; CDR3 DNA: TGCGCCAGCAGCCAAGGCGGCAGCTACTATGGCTACACCTTC; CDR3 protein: CASSQGGSYYGYTF
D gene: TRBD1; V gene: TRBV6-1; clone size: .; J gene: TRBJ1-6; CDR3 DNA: TGTGCCAGCAGTGAGCCTCGGACAGGCTCCTATAATTCACCCCTCCACTTT; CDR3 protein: CASSEPRTGSYNSPLHF
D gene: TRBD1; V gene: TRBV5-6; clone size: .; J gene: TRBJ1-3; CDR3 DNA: TGTGCCAGCAGCTTAACAGGGGGCGCGGGAAACACCATATATTTT; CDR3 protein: CASSLTGGAGNTIYF
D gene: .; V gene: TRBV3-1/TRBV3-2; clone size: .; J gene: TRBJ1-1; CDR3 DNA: TGTGCCAGCAGCCAAGACCGGGGCGGGAGACCGGCTTTCTTT; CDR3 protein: CASSQDRGGRPAFF
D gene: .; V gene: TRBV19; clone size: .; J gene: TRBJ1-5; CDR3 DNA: TGTGCCAGTAGTATAGCAGGGTACAGCAATCAGCCCCAGCATTTT; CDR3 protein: CASSIAGYSNQPQHF
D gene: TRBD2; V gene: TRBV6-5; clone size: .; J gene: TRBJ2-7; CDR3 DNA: TGTGCCAGCAGTCCCGGGGGGGTTCACGAGCAGTACTTC; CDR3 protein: CASSPGGVHEQYF
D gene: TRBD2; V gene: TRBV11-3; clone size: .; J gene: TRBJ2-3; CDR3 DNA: TGTGCCAGCAGCTTAGGGCGGCGGGAGGGCCCAGATACGCAGTATTTT; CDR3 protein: CASSLGRREGPDTQYF
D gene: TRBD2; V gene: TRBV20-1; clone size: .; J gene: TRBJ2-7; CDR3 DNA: TGCAGTGCTAGTAACCCTAGCGGGAGTATGTACGAGCAGTACTTC; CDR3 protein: CSASNPSGSMYEQYF
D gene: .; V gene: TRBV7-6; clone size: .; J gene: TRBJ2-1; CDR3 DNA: TGTGCCAGCAGCCGCGGTAGTTACTCCTACAATGAGCAGTTCTTC; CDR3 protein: CASSRGSYSYNEQFF
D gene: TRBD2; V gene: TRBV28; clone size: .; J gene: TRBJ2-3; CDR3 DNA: TGTGCCAGCAGTACAGGGACTAGCGGGAAGAAAACGGGGCCAGATACGCAGTATTTT; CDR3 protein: CASSTGTSGKKTGPDTQYF
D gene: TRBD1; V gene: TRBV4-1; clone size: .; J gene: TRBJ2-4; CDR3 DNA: TGCGCCAGCAGCCAAGACCGGGACAGGCCTATTGGGTACTTC; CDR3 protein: CASSQDRDRPIGYF
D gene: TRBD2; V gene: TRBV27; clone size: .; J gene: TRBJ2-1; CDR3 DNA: TGTGCCAGCAGTCGGGGACTAGCGGGAGGGCCCAATGAGCAGTTCTTC; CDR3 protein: CASSRGLAGGPNEQFF
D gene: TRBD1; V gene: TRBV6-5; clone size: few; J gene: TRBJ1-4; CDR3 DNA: TGTGCCAGCAGTTACCGACAGGGGGCAACTAATGAAAAACTGTTTTTT; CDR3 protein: CASSYRQGATNEKLFF
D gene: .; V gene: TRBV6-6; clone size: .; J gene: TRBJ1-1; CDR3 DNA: TGTGCCAGCAGACTAGGGGGGGCGAACACTGAAGCTTTCTTT; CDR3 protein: CASRLGGANTEAFF
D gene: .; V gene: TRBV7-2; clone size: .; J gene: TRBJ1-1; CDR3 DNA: TGTGCCAGCAGCTTAGAGGGGCGGACTTTCTTT; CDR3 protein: CASSLEGRTFF
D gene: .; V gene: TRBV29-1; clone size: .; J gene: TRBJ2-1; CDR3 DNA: TGCAGCGTTCCTTCCTCCGGGAACCTTTTCGGTGAGCAGTTCTTC; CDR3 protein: CSVPSSGNLFGEQFF
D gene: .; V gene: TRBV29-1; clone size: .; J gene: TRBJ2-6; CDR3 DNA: TGCAGCGTTGATCGGGTACGAGGAGATAACGTCCTGACTTTC; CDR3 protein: CSVDRVRGDNVLTF
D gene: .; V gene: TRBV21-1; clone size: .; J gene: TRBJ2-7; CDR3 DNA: TGTGCCAGCAGCAAACGCTACAGATCCTACGAGCAGTACTTC; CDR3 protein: CASSKRYRSYEQYF
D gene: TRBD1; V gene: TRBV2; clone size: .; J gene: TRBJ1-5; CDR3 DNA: TGTGCCAGCAGTGACCGGACAGGTATAAGCAATCAGCCCCAGCATTTT; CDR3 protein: CASSDRTGISNQPQHF
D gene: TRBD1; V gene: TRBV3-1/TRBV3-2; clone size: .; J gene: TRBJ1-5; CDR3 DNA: TGTGCCAGCAGCCTAAGACAGGGGGCGAGCAATCAGCCCCAGCATTTT; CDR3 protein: CASSLRQGASNQPQHF
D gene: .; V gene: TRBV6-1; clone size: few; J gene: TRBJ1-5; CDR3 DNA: TGTGCCAGCAGTGAAGCGGACAGATATCAGCCCCAGCATTTT; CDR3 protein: CASSEADRYQPQHF
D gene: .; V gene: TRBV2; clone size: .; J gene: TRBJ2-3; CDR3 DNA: TGTGCCAGCAGGGGACTTCCAGATACGCAGTATTTT; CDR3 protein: CASRGLPDTQYF
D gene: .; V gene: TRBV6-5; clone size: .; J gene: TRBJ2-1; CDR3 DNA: TGTGCCAGCAGTTACTCGTCTAGCGCCTCCTACAATGAGCAGTTCTTC; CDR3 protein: CASSYSSSASYNEQFF
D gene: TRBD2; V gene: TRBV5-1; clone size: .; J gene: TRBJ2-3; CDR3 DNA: TGCGCCAGCAGCTCGGGAACGGGACTAGCGGTTATCACAGATACGCAGTATTTT; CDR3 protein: CASSSGTGLAVITDTQYF
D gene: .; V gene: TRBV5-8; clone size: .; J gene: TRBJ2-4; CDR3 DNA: TGTGCCAGCCACAAGATGGTAGCCAAAAACATTCAGTACTTC; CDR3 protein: CASHKMVAKNIQYF
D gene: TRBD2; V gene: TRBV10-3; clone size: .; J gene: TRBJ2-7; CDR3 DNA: TGTGCCATCAGTGAGGATGTTAGCGGGATGATAGGCGAGCAGTACTTC; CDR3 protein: CAISEDVSGMIGEQYF
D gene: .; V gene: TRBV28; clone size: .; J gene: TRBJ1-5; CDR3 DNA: TGTGCCAGCAGTTTAGGGACTGAACTTCAGCCCCAGCATTTT; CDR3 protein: CASSLGTELQPQHF
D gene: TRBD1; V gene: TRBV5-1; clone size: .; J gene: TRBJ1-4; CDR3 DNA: TGCGCCAGCAGCTCCGGGACAGGGGCTCTCAATGAAAAACTGTTTTTT; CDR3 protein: CASSSGTGALNEKLFF
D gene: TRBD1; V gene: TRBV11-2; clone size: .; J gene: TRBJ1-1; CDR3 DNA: TGTGCCAGCAGCCCCCTAAAAGGACAGGGGTGGTACACTGAAGCTTTCTTT; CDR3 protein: CASSPLKGQGWYTEAFF
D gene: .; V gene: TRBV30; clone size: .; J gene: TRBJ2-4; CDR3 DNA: TGTGCCTGGAGGGGTGCGGGACCAGCCAAAAACATTCAGTACTTC; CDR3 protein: CAWRGAGPAKNIQYF
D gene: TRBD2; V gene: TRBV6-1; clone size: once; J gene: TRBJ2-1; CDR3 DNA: TGTGCCAGCAGTGAATCACAGCGGGAGTATGAGCAGTTCTTC; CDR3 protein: CASSESQREYEQFF
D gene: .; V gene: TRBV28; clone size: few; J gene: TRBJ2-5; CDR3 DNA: TGTGCCAGCAGTCTTGGACATGAGGAGACCCAGTACTTC; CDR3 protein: CASSLGHEETQYF
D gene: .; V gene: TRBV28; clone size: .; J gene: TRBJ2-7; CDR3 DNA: TGTGCCAGCAGTTTAACGAGGGTGGGAAGATACGAGCAGTACTTC; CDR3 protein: CASSLTRVGRYEQYF
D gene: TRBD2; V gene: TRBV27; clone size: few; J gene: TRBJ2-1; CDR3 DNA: TGTGCCAGCAGTCTACGGACTAGCGGGAGAAAGGGTGAGCAGTTCTTC; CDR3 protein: CASSLRTSGRKGEQFF
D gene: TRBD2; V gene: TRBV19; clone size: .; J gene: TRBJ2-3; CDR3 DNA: TGTGCCAGTAGTATTAGCGGGAGTTATGCAGATACGCAGTATTTT; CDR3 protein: CASSISGSYADTQYF
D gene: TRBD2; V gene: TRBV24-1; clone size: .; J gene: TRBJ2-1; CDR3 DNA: TGTGCCACCAGTGACAACCGGGACTATTCTTCCTACAATGAGCAGTTCTTC; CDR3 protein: CATSDNRDYSSYNEQFF
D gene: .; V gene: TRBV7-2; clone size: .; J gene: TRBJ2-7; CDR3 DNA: TGTGCCAGCAGCTTAGATTCTACAGGGTGGTACGAGCAGTACTTC; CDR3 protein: CASSLDSTGWYEQYF
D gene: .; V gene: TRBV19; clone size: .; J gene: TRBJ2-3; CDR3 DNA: TGTGCCAGTAGTCGAGATACGCAGTATTTT; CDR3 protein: CASSRDTQYF
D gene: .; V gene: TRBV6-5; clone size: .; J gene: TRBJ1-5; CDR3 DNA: TGTGCCAGCAGTTACAGGGGAGGCGGTCAGCCCCAGCATTTT; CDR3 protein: CASSYRGGGQPQHF
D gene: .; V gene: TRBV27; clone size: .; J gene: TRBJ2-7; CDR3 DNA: TGTGCCAGCAGTTTAGACGGGGGGCGGAACGAGCAGTACTTC; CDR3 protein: CASSLDGGRNEQYF
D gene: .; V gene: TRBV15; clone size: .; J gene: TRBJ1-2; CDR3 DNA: TGTGCCACCAGCAGTATCCAGGGCAGTGGCTACACCTTC; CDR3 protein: CATSSIQGSGYTF
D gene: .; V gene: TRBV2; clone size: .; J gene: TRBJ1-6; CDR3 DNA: TGTGCCAGCAGGCACGGACAGTTTACAAGTTCACCCCTCCACTTT; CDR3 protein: CASRHGQFTSSPLHF
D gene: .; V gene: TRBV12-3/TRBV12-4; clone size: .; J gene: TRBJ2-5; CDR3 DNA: TGTGCCAGCAGTCTGCAAGAGACCCAGTACTTC; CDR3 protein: CASSLQETQYF
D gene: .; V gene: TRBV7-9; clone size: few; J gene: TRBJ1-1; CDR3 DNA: TGTGCCAGCAGCGCGGTTGGGAACACTGAAGCTTTCTTT; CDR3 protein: CASSAVGNTEAFF
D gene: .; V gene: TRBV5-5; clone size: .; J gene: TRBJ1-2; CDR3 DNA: TGTGCCAGCAGCTTAAGTGACAGAAGTCATGGCTACACCTTC; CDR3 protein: CASSLSDRSHGYTF
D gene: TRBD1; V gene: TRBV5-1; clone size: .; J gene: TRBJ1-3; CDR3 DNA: TGCGCCAGCAGCTCCTCCGGGACAGGGGGAAACACCATATATTTT; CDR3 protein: CASSSSGTGGNTIYF
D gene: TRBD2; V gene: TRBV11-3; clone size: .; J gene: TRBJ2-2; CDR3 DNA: TGTGCCAGCAGCGTAGCGGGAGGGCCCACCGGGGAGCTGTTTTTT; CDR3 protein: CASSVAGGPTGELFF
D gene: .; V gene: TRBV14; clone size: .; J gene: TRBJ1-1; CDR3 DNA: TGTGCCAGCAGCCCCCCAGGGAGGGGAAGGGTTGCGATCACTGAAGCTTTCTTT; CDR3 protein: CASSPPGRGRVAITEAFF
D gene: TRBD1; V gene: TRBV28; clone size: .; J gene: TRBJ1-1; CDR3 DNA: TGTGCCAGCAGTACGATGTCATACAGGGGGGGCACTGAAGCTTTCTTT; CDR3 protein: CASSTMSYRGGTEAFF
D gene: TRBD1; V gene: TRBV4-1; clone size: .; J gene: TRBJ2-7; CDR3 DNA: TGCGCCAGCAGCCAAGATTTTCCAGGGGGCTCCTACGAGCAGTACTTC; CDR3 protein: CASSQDFPGGSYEQYF
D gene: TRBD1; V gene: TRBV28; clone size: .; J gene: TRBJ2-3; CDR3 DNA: TGTGCCAGCAGTCGGGACAGATTGCGCACAGATACGCAGTATTTT; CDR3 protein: CASSRDRLRTDTQYF